The TCR beta chain described here comes from a study of shared clonotypes between healthy human individuals. Memory CD4+ cells were the fraction left after CD45RA+ naive selection. Concerning this clone itself: Its antigen is still unknown.

Every subset had its genomic DNA shared out evenly among several immunoSEQ plates. Data came from immunoSEQ multiplex PCR; TCRdb stores just in-frame clones and leaves some out. The sample has about 2 million clones, about 95% seen once. Study-wide results and limits: Shared across a few donors were about 4.6% of the naive CD4 clonotypes.

The CDR3 totals 13 residues. The germline V gene encodes CDR1 GTSNPN and CDR2 SVGIG (reference sequence). V lost 2 bases to trimming and J lost 7 bases, with 9 bases between them. The V call is TRBV30, the J call TRBJ1-6, with a possible D match to TRBD1 (5 bases). This clonotype was obtained from a man between 18 and 29 years old in good health. Input material: naive CD4+ T cells sorted from blood. Subset reported: CD45RA+ positively selected. The CDR3 DNA follows: TGTGCCTGGAGTCCATACAGGAATTCACCCCTCCACTTT. This codes for CAWSPYRNSPLHF.